This entry describes one TCR beta chain. Its specificity is unknown. The ends lost 4 bases at V and 12 bases at J; junction bases unmatched: 5. This CDR3 is 12 amino acids long. CDR1 SGDLS and CDR2 YYNGEE come from the germline V gene. Amplification of TCR beta CDR3 regions used RNA transcripts. First-round RT-PCR employed HTBI primers, with a second-round multiplex PCR after it. TCRdb called the multiplex PCR reads again in MiXCR, with one record for every CDR3 protein. The sample holds about 220,000 distinct CDR3 sequences, 20% to 25% seen once. This specimen comes from a study of Graves' ophthalmopathy and Graves' hyperthyroidism. Study-wide results and limits: Sensitivity of approximately 88% and specificity of approximately 81% were achieved when a 13-signature model separated ophthalmopathy from stable hyperthyroidism.

Input material: peripheral blood. The chain links TRBV9 to TRBJ2-2; TRBD2 matches 8 bases. The origin of this receptor is a woman aged 45 to 65 with Graves' ophthalmopathy. The CDR3 bases are TGTGCCAGCAGCTATAGCGGGAATAAGCTGTTTTTT. Translation gives CASSYSGNKLFF.